These 32 T cell receptor beta chains were all obtained from the same sample, sequenced in a study of blood T cells in healthy people across ages. PCR was performed a second time for roughly 7 to 11 cycles using a sample-barcoded 5' primer and a J-beta primer mix. One entry per CDR3 protein, called by TCRdb with MiXCR from the 5' RACE reads. The sample includes 1 million or so distinct CDR3 sequences, over 35% of them seen just once. Material for sequencing was blood. The source of these receptors is a woman aged 55-69 years in good health.

The chain joins TRBV30 to TRBJ2-7; 9 bases are a match to TRBD1. The V and J ends lost 4 bases and 3 bases, in that order; junction bases with no gene match: 4. This CDR3 has 13 residues. In germline, CDR1 is GTSNPN, CDR2 SVGIG (reference sequence). CDR3 region: CAWTGTGNYEQYF. CDR3 nucleotide sequence: TGTGCCTGGACCGGGACAGGGAACTACGAGCAGTACTTC.

There are a few counts of this clonotype. The chain links TRBV10-3 to TRBJ2-7; D not certain. The CDR3 runs 13 residues. V gave up 4 bases and J gave up 6 bases, with 13 bases separating them. Germline CDR1 is ENHRY and CDR2 is SYGVKD. CDR3 residues: CAISGLDGGEQYF. CDR3 bases: TGTGCCATCAGTGGATTAGACGGTGGCGAGCAGTACTTC.

The J gene is TRBJ2-4, the V gene TRBV6-1; 8 bases map to TRBD2. The germline V gene encodes CDR1 MNHNS and CDR2 SASEGT. This CDR3 spans 15 amino acids. With V trimmed by 6 bases and J by 1 base, 5 bases remained unmatched. CDR3 sequence: CASRLAASAKNIQYF. CDR3 DNA: TGTGCCAGCAGACTAGCGGCCTCTGCCAAAAACATTCAGTACTTC.

The J gene is TRBJ2-5, the V gene TRBV7-6; D may be TRBD2 (5 bases). The CDR3 totals 14 residues. Germline CDR1 is SGHVS and CDR2 is FNYEAQ. V was pared by 8 bases and J by 0 bases, with 13 bases between. The CDR3 spells CASASGLHQETQYF. CDR3 DNA: TGTGCCAGCGCCTCCGGACTTCACCAAGAGACCCAGTACTTC.

This clonotype appeared a few times. V gene TRBV14 combines with J gene TRBJ2-1; 7 positions match TRBD2. Trimming took 4 bases from V and 5 from J; bases not matched to a gene: 5. The CDR3 loop spans 14 amino acids. Germline CDR1 reads SGHDN; CDR2 reads FVKESK. CDR3 protein: CASSPRLAHNEQFF. As DNA, the CDR3 is TGTGCCAGCAGCCCCAGACTAGCCCACAATGAGCAGTTCTTC.

This rearrangement joins TRBV6-5 to TRBJ2-2, with D uncertain. Trimming shortened V by 0 bases and J by 0 bases, and 14 bases separated the two germline ends. The CDR3 spans 18 residues. CDR1 is MNHEY and CDR2 is SVGAGI in the germline V gene. The CDR3 DNA reads TGTGCCAGCAGTTACTCGTTATCCGGCCGCGCGAACACCGGGGAGCTGTTTTTT. As protein: CASSYSLSGRANTGELFF.

J is TRBJ1-5 and V is TRBV2; D gene unclear. The CDR3 length is 16 residues. V lost 5 bases, J lost 1 base, and 15 bases lay in between. Germline V gives CDR1 SNHLY, CDR2 FYNNEI. The CDR3 loop reads CASSIRRTGSNQPQHF. The CDR3 region has the DNA TGTGCCAGCAGTATCAGGAGGACGGGGAGCAATCAGCCCCAGCATTTT.

The chain links TRBV11-2 to TRBJ1-1, with D perhaps matching TRBD1 (5 bases). The germline gives CDR1 SGHAT, CDR2 FQNNGV. V lost 0 bases and J 7 bases, leaving 9 bases between the germline ends. This CDR3 has 13 amino acids. This CDR3 is CASSLDRDGEAFF. In DNA form, the CDR3 reads TGTGCCAGCAGCTTAGACAGGGACGGTGAAGCTTTCTTT.

This clonotype appeared a single time. The chain combines TRBV29-1 with TRBJ1-2; a weak D match, TRBD1 (5 bases). Per the germline V gene, CDR1 is SQVTM and CDR2 is ANQGSEA. Trimming pared 2 bases from V and 5 bases from J, leaving 9 bases between. The CDR3 consists of 12 residues. The CDR3 spells CSVESQGYGYTF. CDR3 nucleotides: TGCAGCGTTGAATCGCAGGGTTATGGCTACACCTTC.

In regard to this clonotype: A much bigger clone sits one base away, suggesting this may be a read error. The J gene is TRBJ2-1, the V gene TRBV9, with TRBD2 matching 10 bases. The CDR3 is 18 residues long. The V and J ends lost 3 bases and 5 bases, in that order; junction bases with no gene match: 14. The germline V gene encodes CDR1 SGDLS and CDR2 YYNGEE. The CDR3 nucleotides read TGTGCCAGCAGCGCTCGCAGCGGGAGGGCCCTCGGCAACAATGAGCAGTTCTTC. Its translation: CASSARSGRALGNNEQFF.

V usage is TRBV15 and J usage is TRBJ1-5, with D tentatively TRBD1 (6 bases). From germline, CDR1 is LNHNV and CDR2 YYDKDF (reference sequence). V dropped 7 bases and J dropped 7 bases, with 17 bases sitting between them. The CDR3 spans 14 residues. The CDR3 nucleotides read TGTGCCACCAACCCTTCAGGGGCTGCACAGCCCCAGCATTTT. Translation: CATNPSGAAQPQHF.

The genes are TRBV5-1 and TRBJ2-1; no firm D call. Germline lookup yields CDR1 SGHRS and CDR2 YFSETQ. The CDR3 is made up of 14 amino acids. V shed 0 bases and J shed 5 bases, with 9 bases lying between them. CDR3 DNA sequence: TGCGCCAGCAGCTTGGAGAGGTTGGACAATGAGCAGTTCTTC. Residues: CASSLERLDNEQFF.

This clonotype showed up many times. J is TRBJ2-6 and V is TRBV4-1, with D perhaps matching TRBD2 (6 bases). Germline CDR1 MGHRA, CDR2 YSYEKL. CDR3 length equals 19 residues. The germline V and J ends were trimmed by 0 bases and 2 bases, with 17 bases remaining between them. The CDR3 DNA sequence: TGCGCCAGCAGCCAAGATCAGACTAGTTGGAAAACTGGGGCCAACGTCCTGACTTTC. It specifies CASSQDQTSWKTGANVLTF.

This rearrangement joins TRBV11-3 to TRBJ2-1, with 7 bases identical to TRBD1. J lost 8 bases, V lost 5 bases, and 9 bases had no gene match. This CDR3 region has 14 residues. Germline CDR1 is SGHNT and CDR2 is YENEEA. The CDR3 region has the DNA TGTGCCAGCAGCCTAGTGACAGGGTCCGATGAGCAGTTCTTC. Translation gives CASSLVTGSDEQFF.

The CDR3 nucleotides read TGCGCCAGCAGCCAAGATGGGACAGGGAATTCACCCCTCCACTTT. The encoded protein is CASSQDGTGNSPLHF. The gene calls are TRBV4-1 and TRBJ1-6; 9 bases are a match to TRBD1. This CDR3 has 15 residues. Germline assignment: CDR1 MGHRA and CDR2 YSYEKL. V was pared by 0 bases and J by 7 bases, with 1 base of the junction left unmatched.

The rearrangement joins TRBV6-4 to TRBJ2-2, with D possibly being TRBD1 or TRBD2 (5 bases each). CDR3 length: 15 residues. Trimming took 6 bases from V and 1 from J, leaving 12 bases between them. The germline V gene encodes CDR1 MRHNA and CDR2 SNTAGT. CDR3 protein: CASSDGGGNTGELFF. The CDR3 DNA sequence: TGTGCCAGCAGCGACGGTGGGGGGAACACCGGGGAGCTGTTTTTT.

J is TRBJ2-1 and V is TRBV24-1; D perhaps matches TRBD2 (7 bases). The CDR3 spans 16 residues. Trimming pared 3 bases from V and 6 bases from J, leaving 17 bases between. In germline, CDR1 is KGHDR, CDR2 SFDVKD. This CDR3 reads CATSDPGEGGSNEQFF. The CDR3 nucleotides are TGTGCCACCAGTGATCCGGGGGAGGGGGGGAGCAATGAGCAGTTCTTC.

This rearrangement joins TRBV5-1 to TRBJ2-5; possible D gene TRBD2, 6 bases. V was cut by 6 bases and J by 5 bases, with 17 bases left in between. This CDR3 spans 14 amino acids. CDR1 SGHRS and CDR2 YFSETQ come from the germline V gene. The CDR3 DNA reads as TGCGCCAGCAACCACGACGGGGGTTTGGAGACCCAGTACTTC. This sequence encodes CASNHDGGLETQYF.

The V call is TRBV2, the J call TRBJ2-5, with 7 bases lining up with TRBD2. Looked up from germline, CDR1 is SNHLY and CDR2 is FYNNEI. The ends lost 4 bases at V and 0 bases at J; junction bases unmatched: 8. This CDR3 has 16 residues. The CDR3 sequence is CASSGTSEVDQETQYF. CDR3 nucleotide sequence: TGTGCCAGCAGTGGAACTAGCGAGGTTGACCAAGAGACCCAGTACTTC.

The chain recombines TRBV5-1 with TRBJ2-5, with TRBD2 matching 11 bases. V lost 2 bases to trimming and J lost 7 bases; unmatched junction nucleotides: 7. Germline values: CDR1 SGHRS, CDR2 YFSETQ. The CDR3 totals 15 residues. As DNA, the CDR3 is TGCGCCAGCAGCTTTACTAGCGGGAGCGGCGGGACCCAGTACTTC. This translates into CASSFTSGSGGTQYF.

This chain connects TRBV18 to TRBJ2-5; weak D call: TRBD1 (6 bases). CDR1 and CDR2 (germline): KGHSH, LQKENI. This CDR3 region has 14 residues. V was pared by 2 bases and J by 3 bases, with 10 bases between. CDR3: CASSPRDTKETQYF. The CDR3, as DNA: TGTGCCAGCTCACCAAGGGACACGAAAGAGACCCAGTACTTC.

This chain links TRBV27 with TRBJ2-1, with no clear D. CDR1 is MNHEY and CDR2 is SMNVEV in the germline V gene (reference sequence). This CDR3 contains 13 residues. Trimming cost V 3 bases and J 2 bases, with 5 bases left between them. In DNA form, the CDR3 reads TGTGCCAGCAGTTTTTGGCCCTACAATGAGCAGTTCTTC. This translates into CASSFWPYNEQFF.

The chain carries TRBV11-2 and TRBJ2-7; no reliable D call. Per germline, CDR1 SGHAT and CDR2 FQNNGV. The CDR3 contains 13 residues. Between the trimmed V and J ends, which lost 3 bases and 6 bases, there was a span of 12 bases. CDR3 sequence (DNA): TGTGCCAGCAGCTTTAATCCCCGGGTCGAGCAGTACTTC. Protein: CASSFNPRVEQYF.

The chain employs TRBV15 and TRBJ2-1, with 7 positions matching TRBD2. The DNA end favors TRBJ2-7, so the J call may be wrong. The germline CDR1 and CDR2 sequences are LNHNV and YYDKDF (reference sequence). This CDR3 contains 16 residues. This chain's CDR3 is CATSRTPGTTYNEQYF. CDR3 coding DNA: TGTGCCACCAGCAGAACCCCGGGGACTACCTACAATGAGCAGTACTTC.

The V call is TRBV11-1, the J call TRBJ2-2; 7 bases are shared with TRBD1. CDR1 is SGHAT and CDR2 is FQDESV in the germline V gene (reference sequence). V dropped 6 bases and J dropped 3; count of bases not matched to a gene: 16. The CDR3 covers 18 residues. The CDR3, as DNA: TGTGCCAGCAGGACAGGGTTCCGGTCCCCGGGGCACACCGGGGAGCTGTTTTTT. Protein sequence: CASRTGFRSPGHTGELFF.

The V and J genes are TRBV29-1 and TRBJ2-2, with D unclear. Trimming removed 7 bases from V and 1 base from J, with 16 bases in between. Per the germline V gene, CDR1 is SQVTM and CDR2 is ANQGSEA. The CDR3 contains 15 residues. DNA of the CDR3: TGCAGCGCCCTGGGCGCGGCGGTGAACACCGGGGAGCTGTTTTTT. This sequence encodes CSALGAAVNTGELFF.

This rearrangement joins TRBV12-3 or TRBV12-4 to TRBJ2-7; D not certain. V lost 3 bases and J 4 bases, leaving 13 bases between the germline ends. There are 14 residues in the CDR3. CDR3 DNA: TGTGCCAGCAGTTTCTTTGCGGACCAGTACGAGCAGTACTTC. The encoded protein is CASSFFADQYEQYF.

The chain carries TRBV3-1 and TRBJ2-3, with a weak D call TRBD2 (6 bases). Trimming took off 5 bases at V and 0 bases at J, with 15 bases between the two ends. There are 16 residues in the CDR3. CDR1 and CDR2 (germline): LGHDT, YNNKEL (reference sequence). The CDR3 spells CASSGGTLTSTDTQYF. CDR3 bases: TGTGCCAGCAGCGGGGGGACCTTAACCAGCACAGATACGCAGTATTTT.

This clonotype occurred a few times. The chain uses TRBV29-1 and TRBJ2-1, with D uncertain. The CDR3 extends over 11 amino acids. Looked up from germline, CDR1 is SQVTM and CDR2 is ANQGSEA. Trimming shortened V by 3 bases and J by 9 bases, and 9 bases separated the two germline ends. CDR3 sequence reads: CSVDYLTEQFF. CDR3 nucleotides: TGCAGCGTTGATTACTTGACTGAGCAGTTCTTC.

This clonotype was seen only a few times. V usage is TRBV20-1 and J usage is TRBJ2-1; no definite D call. The germline CDR1 and CDR2 sequences are DFQATT and SNEGSKA (reference sequence). The CDR3 contains 11 residues. V gave up 5 bases and J gave up 7 bases, with 9 bases separating them. The CDR3 sequence is CSASKQNEQFF. The CDR3 DNA reads TGCAGTGCTTCAAAGCAGAATGAGCAGTTCTTC.

To note about this clonotype: A much larger clone sits a single nucleotide away, making a read error possible. This chain links TRBV7-2 with TRBJ2-7; D not certain. CDR3 length: 13 residues. Germline CDR1 reads SGHTA; CDR2 reads FQGNSA. Here the CDR3 reads CASSTRIVYGQYF. CDR3 bases: TGTGCCAGCAGCACTCGGATAGTTTACGGGCAGTACTTC.

This chain joins TRBV4-1 and TRBJ2-2; TRBD2 might be the D (6 bases). The germline V gene has CDR1 MGHRA and CDR2 YSYEKL. Trimming took off 0 bases at V and 7 bases at J, with 12 bases between the two ends. The CDR3 has 15 amino acids. This chain's CDR3 is CASSQEAGSGGELFF. The CDR3 DNA is TGCGCCAGCAGCCAAGAGGCGGGGTCGGGCGGGGAGCTGTTTTTT.